This TCR beta chain was sequenced during a study of cytomegalovirus exposure and HLA in healthy donors. This PCR relied on a set of 60 Vbeta primers and 13 Jbeta primers. Measured with immunoSEQ multiplex PCR; TCRdb has only the in-frame clones, and not every one. The sample yields over 100,000 clones, over 70% seen once. Looked up from germline, CDR1 is SGHNT and CDR2 is YYREEE (reference sequence). V was clipped by 0 bases and J by 5 bases; unmatched bases: 2. The CDR3 length is 15 residues. The source material was PBMCs. The V call is TRBV5-4, the J call TRBJ1-5; 10 positions match TRBD1. The origin of this receptor is a woman in her thirties or forties in good health and CMV-seronegative. CDR3 DNA sequence: TGTGCCAGCAGCTTGGGGACAGGGGGTGATCAGCCCCAGCATTTT. As protein: CASSLGTGGDQPQHF.